This T cell receptor (beta chain) was identified during a study of radiotherapy plus CTLA-4 blockade in lung cancer. Study details: Objective responses arose in about 18% of patients, and around 30% experienced disease control.

On this clone: Its antigen is undetermined.

Broader study findings: In blood, after radiotherapy plus ipilimumab, tumor-derived TCR clones expanded. Reported findings show early blood T cell clone dynamics, with interferon-beta, best predicted response.

The germline CDR1 and CDR2 sequences are LGHNA and YSLEER. The CDR3 loop spans 16 amino acids. The V segment lost 4 bases and the J segment 1 base; nucleotides outside the gene matches: 8. The method was immunoSEQ multiplex PCR; TCRdb's version includes in-frame clones alone and lacks a portion of them. The sample has over 95,000 clones; around 74% are singletons. Those patients who had chemo-refractory metastatic non-small-cell lung cancer were given focal radiation along with CTLA-4 blockade through ipilimumab. The V call is TRBV4-3, the J call TRBJ1-1; 8 positions match TRBD1. The origin of this receptor is a human donor with non-small cell lung cancer who had a partial response to radiotherapy plus ipilimumab. Some clones in this sample may be carry-over from other donors' samples. The specimen comprised peripheral blood, sampled from a patient treated with radiotherapy plus ipilimumab. CDR3 DNA sequence: TGCGCCAGCAGCCCTCGACAGGGGAGGGCGAACACTGAAGCTTTCTTT. It yields the protein CASSPRQGRANTEAFF.